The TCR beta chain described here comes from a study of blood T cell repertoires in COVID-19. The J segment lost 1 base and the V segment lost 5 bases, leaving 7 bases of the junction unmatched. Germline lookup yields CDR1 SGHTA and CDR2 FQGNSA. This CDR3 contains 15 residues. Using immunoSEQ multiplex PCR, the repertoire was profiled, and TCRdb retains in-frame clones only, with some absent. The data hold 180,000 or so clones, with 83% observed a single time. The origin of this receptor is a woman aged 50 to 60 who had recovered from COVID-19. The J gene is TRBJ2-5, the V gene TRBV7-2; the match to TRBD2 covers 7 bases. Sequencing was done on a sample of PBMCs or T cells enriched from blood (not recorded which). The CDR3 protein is CASSRQRGPQETQYF. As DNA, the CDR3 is TGTGCCAGCAGCCGGCAGCGGGGACCCCAAGAGACCCAGTACTTC. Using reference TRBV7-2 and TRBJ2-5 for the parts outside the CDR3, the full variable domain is GAGVSQSPSNKVTEKGKDVELRCDPISGHTALYWYRQSLGQGLEFLIYFQGNSAPDKSGLPSDRFSAERTGGSVSTLTIQRTQQEDSAVYLCASSRQRGPQETQYFGPGTRLLVL.